This T cell receptor (beta chain) was captured in a study of blood T cell repertoires in COVID-19. Turning to the study itself: PBMCs, B-cell-depleted T cells, or T cells provided the cDNA or gDNA that made up the material.

This clone has only one observation. Here immunoSEQ multiplex PCR was the method, and the copy in TCRdb shows in-frame clones only, minus some. There are 200,000 to 250,000 clones in the sample; about 90% occur only once, and about a tenth lies in the top ten. Per the germline V gene, CDR1 is MNHEY and CDR2 is SMNVEV (reference sequence). J lost 1 base, V lost 6 bases, and 5 bases had no gene match. The CDR3 covers 16 residues. Sequencing used PBMCs or T cells enriched from blood (not recorded which). The chain links TRBV27 to TRBJ2-1; the match to TRBD2 covers 11 bases. This receptor was taken from a man younger than 45 who had recovered from COVID-19. The CDR3 nucleotides read TGTGCCAGCAGGGTGACTAGCGGGGCTTCCTACAATGAGCAGTTCTTC. Translated: CASRVTSGASYNEQFF.